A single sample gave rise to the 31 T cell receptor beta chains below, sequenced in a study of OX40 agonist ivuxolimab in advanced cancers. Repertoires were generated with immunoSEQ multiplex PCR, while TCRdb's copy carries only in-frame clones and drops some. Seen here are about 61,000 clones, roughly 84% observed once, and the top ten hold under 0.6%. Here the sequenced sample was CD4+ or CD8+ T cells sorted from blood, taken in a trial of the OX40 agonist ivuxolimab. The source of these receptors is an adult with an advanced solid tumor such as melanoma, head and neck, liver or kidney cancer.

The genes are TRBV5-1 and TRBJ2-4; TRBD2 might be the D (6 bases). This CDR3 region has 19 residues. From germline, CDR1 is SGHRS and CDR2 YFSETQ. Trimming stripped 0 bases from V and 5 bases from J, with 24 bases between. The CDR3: CASSLGLRLAGTIENIQYF. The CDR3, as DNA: TGCGCCAGCAGCTTGGGGCTGAGGTTGGCGGGAACGATCGAAAACATTCAGTACTTC.

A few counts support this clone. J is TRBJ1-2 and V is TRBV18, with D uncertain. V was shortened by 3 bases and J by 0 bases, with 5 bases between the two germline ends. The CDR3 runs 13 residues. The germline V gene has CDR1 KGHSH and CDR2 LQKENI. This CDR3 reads CASSPDTNYGYTF. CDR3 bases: TGTGCCAGCTCACCCGACACTAACTATGGCTACACCTTC.

The CDR3 DNA reads as TGTGCCAGCAGTCGACAGGGCACTAATGAAAAACTGTTTTTT. Amino acid sequence: CASSRQGTNEKLFF. The V call is TRBV2, the J call TRBJ1-4; 7 bases are a match to TRBD1. Germline V gene sequence: CDR1 SNHLY, CDR2 FYNNEI. The V and J ends lost 5 bases and 2 bases, in that order; junction bases with no gene match: 2. The CDR3 runs to 14 residues.

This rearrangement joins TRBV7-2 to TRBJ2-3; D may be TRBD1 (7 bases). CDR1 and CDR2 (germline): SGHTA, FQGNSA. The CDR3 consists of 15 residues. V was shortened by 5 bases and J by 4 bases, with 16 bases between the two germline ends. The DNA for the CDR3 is TGTGCCAGCAGCGTCAGGGGGAGGATTGCAGATACGCAGTATTTT. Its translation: CASSVRGRIADTQYF.

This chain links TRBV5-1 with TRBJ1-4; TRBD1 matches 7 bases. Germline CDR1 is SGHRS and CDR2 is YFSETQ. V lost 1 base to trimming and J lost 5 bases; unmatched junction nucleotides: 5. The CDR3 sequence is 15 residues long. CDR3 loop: CASSLPQGGNEKLFF. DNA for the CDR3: TGCGCCAGCAGCTTGCCCCAGGGGGGCAATGAAAAACTGTTTTTT.

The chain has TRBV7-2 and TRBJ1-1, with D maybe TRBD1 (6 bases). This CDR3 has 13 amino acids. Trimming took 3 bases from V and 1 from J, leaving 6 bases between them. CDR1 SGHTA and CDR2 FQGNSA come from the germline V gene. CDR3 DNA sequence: TGTGCCAGCAGCTTGGACAGGAACACTGAAGCTTTCTTT. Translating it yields CASSLDRNTEAFF.

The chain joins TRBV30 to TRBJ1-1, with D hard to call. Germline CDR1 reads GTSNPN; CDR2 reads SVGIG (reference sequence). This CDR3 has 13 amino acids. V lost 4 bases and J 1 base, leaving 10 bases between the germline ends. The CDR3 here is CAWKYLENTEAFF. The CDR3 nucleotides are TGTGCCTGGAAGTACTTAGAGAACACTGAAGCTTTCTTT.

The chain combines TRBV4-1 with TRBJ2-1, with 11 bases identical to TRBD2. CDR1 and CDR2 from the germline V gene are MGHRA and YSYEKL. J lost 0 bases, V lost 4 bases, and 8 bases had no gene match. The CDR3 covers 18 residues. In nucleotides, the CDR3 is TGCGCCAGCAGCCCTGGACTAGCGGGTATTCCCTCCTACAATGAGCAGTTCTTC. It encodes CASSPGLAGIPSYNEQFF.

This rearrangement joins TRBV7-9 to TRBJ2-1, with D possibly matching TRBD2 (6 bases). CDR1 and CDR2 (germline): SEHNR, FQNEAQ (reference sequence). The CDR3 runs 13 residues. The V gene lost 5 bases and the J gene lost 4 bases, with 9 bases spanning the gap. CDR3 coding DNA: TGTGCCAGCAGCCCGGGGGTTTACAATGAGCAGTTCTTC. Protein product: CASSPGVYNEQFF.

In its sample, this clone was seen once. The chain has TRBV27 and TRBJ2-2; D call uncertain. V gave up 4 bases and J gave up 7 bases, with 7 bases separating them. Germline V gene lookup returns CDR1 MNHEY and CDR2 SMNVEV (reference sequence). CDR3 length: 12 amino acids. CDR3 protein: CASSWTGGELFF. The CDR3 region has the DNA TGTGCCAGCAGTTGGACCGGCGGGGAGCTGTTTTTT.

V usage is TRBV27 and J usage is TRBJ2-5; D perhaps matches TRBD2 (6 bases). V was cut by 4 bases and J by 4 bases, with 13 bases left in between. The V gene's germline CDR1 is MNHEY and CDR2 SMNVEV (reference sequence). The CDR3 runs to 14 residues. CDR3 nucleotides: TGTGCCAGCAGTTACGGGAGCTTTGGAGAGACCCAGTACTTC. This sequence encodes CASSYGSFGETQYF.

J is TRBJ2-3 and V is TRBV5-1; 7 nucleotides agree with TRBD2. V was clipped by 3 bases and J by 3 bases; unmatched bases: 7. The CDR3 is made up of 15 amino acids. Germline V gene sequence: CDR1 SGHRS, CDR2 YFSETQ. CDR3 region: CASSSSGGGTDTQYF. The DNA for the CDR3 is TGCGCCAGCAGCTCTTCGGGGGGAGGTACAGATACGCAGTATTTT. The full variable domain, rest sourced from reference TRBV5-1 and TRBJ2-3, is KAGVTQTPRYLIKTRGQQVTLSCSPISGHRSVSWYQQTPGQGLQFLFEYFSETQRNKGNFPGRFSGRQFSNSRSEMNVSTLELGDSALYLCASSSSGGGTDTQYFGPGTRLTVL.

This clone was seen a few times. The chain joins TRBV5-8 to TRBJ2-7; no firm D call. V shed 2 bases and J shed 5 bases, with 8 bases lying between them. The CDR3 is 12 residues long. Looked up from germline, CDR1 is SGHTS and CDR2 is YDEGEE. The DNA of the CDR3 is TGTGCCAGCAGCTTCGGGCGTAACGAGCAGTACTTC. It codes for CASSFGRNEQYF.

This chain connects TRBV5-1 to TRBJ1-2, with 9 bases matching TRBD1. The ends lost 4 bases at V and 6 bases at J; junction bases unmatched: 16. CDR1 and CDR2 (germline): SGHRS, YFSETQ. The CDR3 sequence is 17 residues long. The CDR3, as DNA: TGCGCCAGCAGCGATCGCCTCGGCCCACAGGGGGCAGATGGCTACACCTTC. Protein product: CASSDRLGPQGADGYTF.

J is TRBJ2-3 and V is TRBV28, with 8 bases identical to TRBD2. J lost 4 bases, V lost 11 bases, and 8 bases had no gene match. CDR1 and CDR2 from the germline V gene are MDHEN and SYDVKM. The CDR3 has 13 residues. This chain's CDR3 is CAGAGDNADTQYF. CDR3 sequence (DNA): TGTGCCGGAGCGGGAGATAACGCAGATACGCAGTATTTT.

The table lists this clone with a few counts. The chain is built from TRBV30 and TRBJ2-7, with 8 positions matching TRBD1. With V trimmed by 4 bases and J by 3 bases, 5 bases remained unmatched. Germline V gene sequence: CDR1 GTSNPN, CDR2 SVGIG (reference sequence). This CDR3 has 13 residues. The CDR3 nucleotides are TGTGCCTGGACAAGGACAGGGATCTACGAGCAGTACTTC. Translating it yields CAWTRTGIYEQYF.

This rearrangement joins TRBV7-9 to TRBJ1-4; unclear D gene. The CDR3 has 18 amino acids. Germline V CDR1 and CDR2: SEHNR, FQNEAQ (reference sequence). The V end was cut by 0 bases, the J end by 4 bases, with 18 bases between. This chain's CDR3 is CASSLALRTPDRNEKLFF. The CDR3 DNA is TGTGCCAGCAGCTTAGCGCTACGGACTCCAGACCGTAATGAAAAACTGTTTTTT. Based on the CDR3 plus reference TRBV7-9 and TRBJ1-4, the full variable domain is DTGVSQNPRHKITKRGQNVTFRCDPISEHNRLYWYRQTLGQGPEFLTYFQNEAQLEKSRLLSDRFSAERPKGSFSTLEIQRTEQGDSAMYLCASSLALRTPDRNEKLFFGSGTQLSVL.

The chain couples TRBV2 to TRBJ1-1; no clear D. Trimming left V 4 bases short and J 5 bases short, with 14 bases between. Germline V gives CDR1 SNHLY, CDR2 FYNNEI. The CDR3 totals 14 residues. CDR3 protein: CASSAKVTSTEAFF. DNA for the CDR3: TGTGCCAGCAGTGCAAAAGTCACCTCGACTGAAGCTTTCTTT.

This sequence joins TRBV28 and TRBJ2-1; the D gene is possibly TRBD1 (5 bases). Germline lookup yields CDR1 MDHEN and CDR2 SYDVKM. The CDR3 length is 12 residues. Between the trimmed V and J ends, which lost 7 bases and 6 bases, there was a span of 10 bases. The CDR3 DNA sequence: TGTGCCAGCATGCTAGGGGCCAATGAGCAGTTCTTC. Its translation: CASMLGANEQFF.

The DNA for the CDR3 is TGTGCCAGCAGCTTAGGGTCAGGGGGTGAAGCTTTCTTT. Translating gives CASSLGSGGEAFF. The V and J genes are TRBV11-3 and TRBJ1-1, with 7 bases matching TRBD1. From germline, CDR1 is SGHNT and CDR2 YENEEA. V lost 1 base, J lost 7 bases, and 3 bases stayed unmatched. CDR3 length: 13 amino acids.

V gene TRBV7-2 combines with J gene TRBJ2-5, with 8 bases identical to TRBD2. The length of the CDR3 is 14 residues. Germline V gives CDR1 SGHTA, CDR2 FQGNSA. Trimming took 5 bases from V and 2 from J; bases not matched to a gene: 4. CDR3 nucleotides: TGTGCCAGCAGCGATAGCGGGGTACAAGAGACCCAGTACTTC. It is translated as CASSDSGVQETQYF.

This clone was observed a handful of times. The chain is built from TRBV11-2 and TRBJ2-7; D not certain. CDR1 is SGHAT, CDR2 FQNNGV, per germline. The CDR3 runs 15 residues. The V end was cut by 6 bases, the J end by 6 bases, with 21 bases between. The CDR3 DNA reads TGTGCCAGCAGACCAATTTACACAGACGTCTCCGAGCAGTACTTC. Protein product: CASRPIYTDVSEQYF.

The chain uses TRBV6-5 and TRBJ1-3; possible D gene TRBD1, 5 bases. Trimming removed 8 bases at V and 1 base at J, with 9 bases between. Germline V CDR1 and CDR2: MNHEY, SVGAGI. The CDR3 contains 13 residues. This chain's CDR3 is CASGRGSGNTIYF. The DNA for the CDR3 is TGTGCCAGCGGCCGGGGGTCTGGAAACACCATATATTTT.

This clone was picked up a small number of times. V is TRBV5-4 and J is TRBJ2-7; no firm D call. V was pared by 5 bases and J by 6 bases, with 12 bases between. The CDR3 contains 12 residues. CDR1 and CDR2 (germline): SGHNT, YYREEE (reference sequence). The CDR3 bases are TGTGCCAGCAGGGACCAGTCAGGCGAGCAGTACTTC. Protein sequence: CASRDQSGEQYF.

The CDR3 is CASSLPLAGRETQYF. DNA of the CDR3: TGTGCCAGCAGCTTACCCCTAGCGGGAAGGGAGACCCAGTACTTC. The chain uses TRBV7-9 and TRBJ2-5; 9 bases are shared with TRBD2. This CDR3 has 15 amino acids. V gave up 2 bases and J gave up 5 bases; unmatched junction bases: 6. CDR1 SEHNR and CDR2 FQNEAQ come from the germline V gene (reference sequence).

The CDR3 DNA follows: TGTGCCAGCAGCGGATATAGCGCAAGCTCCTACAATGAGCAGTTCTTC. Its translation: CASSGYSASSYNEQFF. V and J are TRBV9 and TRBJ2-1; D might be TRBD2 (5 bases). CDR3 length equals 16 residues. The V and J ends lost 3 bases and 0 bases respectively, with 13 bases between them. CDR1 and CDR2 from the germline V gene are SGDLS and YYNGEE.

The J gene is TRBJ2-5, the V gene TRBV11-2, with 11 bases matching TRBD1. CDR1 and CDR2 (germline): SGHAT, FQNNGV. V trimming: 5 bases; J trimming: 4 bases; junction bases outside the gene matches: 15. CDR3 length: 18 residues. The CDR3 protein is CASSEGKRGQGGGETQYF. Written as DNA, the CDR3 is TGTGCCAGCAGCGAGGGTAAGAGGGGACAGGGGGGAGGAGAGACCCAGTACTTC.

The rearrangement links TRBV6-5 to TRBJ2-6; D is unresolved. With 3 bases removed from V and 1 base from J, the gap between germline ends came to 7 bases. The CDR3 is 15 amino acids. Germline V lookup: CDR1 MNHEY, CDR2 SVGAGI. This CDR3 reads CASSYQRSGANVLTF. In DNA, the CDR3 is TGTGCCAGCAGTTATCAGAGGTCTGGGGCCAACGTCCTGACTTTC.

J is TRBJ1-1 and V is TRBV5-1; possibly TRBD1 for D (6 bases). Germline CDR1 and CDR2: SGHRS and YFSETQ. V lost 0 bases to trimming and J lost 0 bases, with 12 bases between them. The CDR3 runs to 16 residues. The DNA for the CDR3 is TGCGCCAGCAGCTTGGAGGCCGGACAGATGAACACTGAAGCTTTCTTT. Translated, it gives CASSLEAGQMNTEAFF. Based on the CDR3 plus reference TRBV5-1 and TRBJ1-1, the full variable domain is KAGVTQTPRYLIKTRGQQVTLSCSPISGHRSVSWYQQTPGQGLQFLFEYFSETQRNKGNFPGRFSGRQFSNSRSEMNVSTLELGDSALYLCASSLEAGQMNTEAFFGQGTRLTVV.

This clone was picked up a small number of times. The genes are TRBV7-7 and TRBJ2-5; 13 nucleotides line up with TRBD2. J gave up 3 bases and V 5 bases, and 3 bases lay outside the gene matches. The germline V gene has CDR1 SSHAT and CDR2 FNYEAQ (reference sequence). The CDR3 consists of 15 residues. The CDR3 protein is CASSVGTSGEETQYF. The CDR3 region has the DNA TGTGCCAGCAGCGTCGGGACTAGCGGGGAAGAGACCCAGTACTTC.

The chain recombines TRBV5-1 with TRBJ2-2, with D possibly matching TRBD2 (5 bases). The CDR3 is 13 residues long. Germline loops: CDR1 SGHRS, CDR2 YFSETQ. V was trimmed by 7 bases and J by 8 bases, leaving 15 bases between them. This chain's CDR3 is CASGFPSGGELFF. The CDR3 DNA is TGCGCCAGCGGATTTCCAAGCGGAGGGGAGCTGTTTTTT.